This paragraph covers one T cell receptor beta chain sequence. The data originate from a study of T cell changes during pregnancy in multiple sclerosis. Germline V gives CDR1 SGHTA, CDR2 FQGTGA. Deletions cut 5 bases from V and 5 bases from J, with 14 bases between. The CDR3 runs to 14 residues. Sequenced by immunoSEQ multiplex PCR; TCRdb stores in-frame clones only, minus some. The sample includes about 100,000 clones, approximately 90% of them seen just once. This chain links TRBV7-3 with TRBJ2-3, with a tentative D call TRBD1 (6 bases). Specimen: peripheral blood, collected after pregnancy. This clonotype was obtained from a female donor with multiple sclerosis, enrolled in a pregnancy study. The CDR3 DNA sequence: TGTGCCAGCAGCCCCACGGGCAGGGGAGATACGCAGTATTTT. Amino acids: CASSPTGRGDTQYF.